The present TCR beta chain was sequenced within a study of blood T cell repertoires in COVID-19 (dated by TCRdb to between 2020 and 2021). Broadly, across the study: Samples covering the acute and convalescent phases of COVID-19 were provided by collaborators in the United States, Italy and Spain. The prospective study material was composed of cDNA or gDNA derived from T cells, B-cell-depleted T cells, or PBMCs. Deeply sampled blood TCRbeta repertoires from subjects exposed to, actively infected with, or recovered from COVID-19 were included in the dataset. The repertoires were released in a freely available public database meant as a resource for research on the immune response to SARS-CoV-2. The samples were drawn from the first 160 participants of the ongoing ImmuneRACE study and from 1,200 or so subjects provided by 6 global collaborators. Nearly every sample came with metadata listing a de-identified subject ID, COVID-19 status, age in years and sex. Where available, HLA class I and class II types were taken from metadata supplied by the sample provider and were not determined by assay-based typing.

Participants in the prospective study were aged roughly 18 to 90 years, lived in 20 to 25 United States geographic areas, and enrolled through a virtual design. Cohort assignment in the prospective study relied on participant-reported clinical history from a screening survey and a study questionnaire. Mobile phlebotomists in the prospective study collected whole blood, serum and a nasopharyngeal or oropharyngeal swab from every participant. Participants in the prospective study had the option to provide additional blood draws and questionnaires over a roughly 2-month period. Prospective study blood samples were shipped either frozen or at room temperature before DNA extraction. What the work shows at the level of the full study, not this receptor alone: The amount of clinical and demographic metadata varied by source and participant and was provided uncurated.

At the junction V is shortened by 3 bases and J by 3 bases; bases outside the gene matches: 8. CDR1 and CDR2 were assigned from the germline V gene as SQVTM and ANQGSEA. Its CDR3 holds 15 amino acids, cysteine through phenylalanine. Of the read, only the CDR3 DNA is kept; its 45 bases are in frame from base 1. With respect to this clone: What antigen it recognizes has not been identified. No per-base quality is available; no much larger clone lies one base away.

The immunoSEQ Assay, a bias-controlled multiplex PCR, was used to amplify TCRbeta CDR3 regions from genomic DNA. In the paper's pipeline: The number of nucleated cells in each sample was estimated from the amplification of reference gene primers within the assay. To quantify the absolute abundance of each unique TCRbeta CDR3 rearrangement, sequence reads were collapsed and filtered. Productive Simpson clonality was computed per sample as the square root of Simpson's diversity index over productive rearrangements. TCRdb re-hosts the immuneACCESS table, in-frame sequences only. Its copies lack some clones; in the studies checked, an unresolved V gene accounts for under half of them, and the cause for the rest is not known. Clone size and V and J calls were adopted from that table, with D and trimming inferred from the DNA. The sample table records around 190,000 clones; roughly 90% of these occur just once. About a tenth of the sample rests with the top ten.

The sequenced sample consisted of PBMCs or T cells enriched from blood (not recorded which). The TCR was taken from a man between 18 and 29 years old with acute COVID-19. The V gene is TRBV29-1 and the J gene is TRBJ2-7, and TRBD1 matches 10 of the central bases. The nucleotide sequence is TGCAGCGTTGAGGCGGGACAGGGGAAGCACTACGAGCAGTACTTC. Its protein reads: CSVEAGQGKHYEQYF.